This is a list of T cell receptor beta chains from one sample in a study of T cell responses to AZD1222 COVID-19 vaccine. Data came from immunoSEQ multiplex PCR; TCRdb stores just in-frame clones and leaves some out. The sample consists of about 60,000 clones, 90% to 95% of them appearing once. The sequenced sample was peripheral blood, obtained 28 days after the second dose of the MenACWY control vaccine. All receptors come from an adult who received the MenACWY meningococcal vaccine as a control. Both conserved end residues are part of each CDR3. The order of the fields is D gene, J gene, V gene, clone size, CDR3 protein, CDR3 DNA. A D gene is named only where the DNA matches it firmly. The size of a clone is reported for some rows only, either as once, few or many, or as a class for expanded clones.

d_call: TRBD1
j_call: TRBJ1-6
v_call: TRBV27
clone_size: once
cdr3_aa: CASSLGQGGQGVSPLHF
cdr3_nt: TGTGCCAGCAGTCTGGGACAGGGGGGCCAAGGGGTCTCACCCCTCCACTTT

d_call: NA
j_call: TRBJ1-5
v_call: TRBV11-2
clone_size: NA
cdr3_aa: CASSRGGNQPQHF
cdr3_nt: TGTGCCAGCAGTAGGGGGGGCAATCAGCCCCAGCATTTT

d_call: NA
j_call: TRBJ1-5
v_call: TRBV6-5
clone_size: NA
cdr3_aa: CASSYFATPNQPQHF
cdr3_nt: TGTGCCAGCAGTTATTTTGCCACCCCCAATCAGCCCCAGCATTTT

d_call: NA
j_call: TRBJ2-3
v_call: TRBV29-1
clone_size: NA
cdr3_aa: CSVDFPYTDTQYF
cdr3_nt: TGCAGCGTTGACTTCCCCTACACGGATACGCAGTATTTT

d_call: NA
j_call: TRBJ1-1
v_call: TRBV28
clone_size: NA
cdr3_aa: CASRGTGHTEAFF
cdr3_nt: TGTGCCAGCAGAGGAACAGGGCACACTGAAGCTTTCTTT

d_call: NA
j_call: TRBJ1-5
v_call: TRBV19
clone_size: NA
cdr3_aa: CASSIGYNQPQHF
cdr3_nt: TGTGCCAGTAGTATAGGGTACAATCAGCCCCAGCATTTT

d_call: NA
j_call: TRBJ2-7
v_call: TRBV5-4
clone_size: NA
cdr3_aa: CASSSHGGPYEQYF
cdr3_nt: TGTGCCAGCAGCTCTCACGGGGGACCCTACGAGCAGTACTTC

d_call: NA
j_call: TRBJ2-1
v_call: TRBV14
clone_size: once
cdr3_aa: CASAREYGEQFF
cdr3_nt: TGTGCCAGCGCGAGGGAGTATGGTGAGCAGTTCTTC

d_call: NA
j_call: TRBJ1-5
v_call: TRBV12-5
clone_size: NA
cdr3_aa: CASGSFRPQHF
cdr3_nt: TGTGCTAGTGGTTCCTTCCGGCCCCAGCATTTT

d_call: NA
j_call: TRBJ1-2
v_call: TRBV12-3/TRBV12-4
clone_size: NA
cdr3_aa: CASTRDYGYTF
cdr3_nt: TGTGCCAGCACCCGGGACTATGGCTACACCTTC

d_call: NA
j_call: TRBJ2-3
v_call: TRBV7-9
clone_size: NA
cdr3_aa: CASSFVDTQYF
cdr3_nt: TGTGCCAGCAGCTTCGTAGATACGCAGTATTTT

d_call: TRBD1
j_call: TRBJ2-7
v_call: TRBV7-2
clone_size: NA
cdr3_aa: CASSLGQGLEQYF
cdr3_nt: TGTGCCAGCAGCTTGGGACAGGGCCTCGAGCAGTACTTC